This is a list of T cell receptor beta chains from one sample in a study of CD8+ T cells in alopecia areata. TCRdb keeps only in-frame clones here, not all; method: immunoSEQ multiplex PCR. The table lists 90,000 to 120,000 clones, over 80% of them singletons. Sequencing used CD8+ T cells sorted from blood, obtained at week 24, from a patient treated with tofacitinib. The origin of the receptors is a human donor with alopecia areata. CDR3s include the opening cysteine and the closing phenylalanine or tryptophan.

>TRBV10-3
CAISESGGQGSYEQYF
>TRBV29-1
CSAWDRQQYF
>TRBV28
CASSLRGGNDYGYTF
>TRBV6-1
CASFESYEQYF
>TRBV4-2
CASSQEGRGSLDTQYF
>TRBV4-3
CASSPPGQGEETQYF
>TRBV28
CASIPYTGTGSPLAF
>TRBV5-5
CASSLTFSWDRPSGANVLTF
>TRBV25-1
CASSDWDSQETQYF
>TRBV4-1
CASSPTWNGQETQYF
>TRBV9
CASSVGTGELFF
>TRBV7-6
CASSLAPRGDFLYEQYF
>TRBV30
CAWGIADEQYF
>TRBV6-5
CASNPGGVSWEQYF
>TRBV5-6
CASSTGTYEQYF
>TRBV7-9
CASSHSGRRMNTEAFF
>TRBV5-4
CASSLGWTGGNEQYF
>TRBV5-1
CASSPGLAGDGYEQYF
>TRBV29-1
CSVEDLDRGVAGELFF
>TRBV23-1
CASSLGQTLRPYNEQFF
>TRBV4-1
CASSLGPSNEQFF
>TRBV30
CAWSSGLQNTEAFF
>TRBV10-3
CAISDLRSGYTDTQYF
>TRBV5-4
CASSLGGTEETQYF
>TRBV4-2
CASSQGLETNTGELFF
>TRBV4-1
CASSQESGGRYNEQFF
>TRBV6-5
CASSYIGLAGDNEQFF
>TRBV7-9
CASSPEGTGRAYEQYF
>TRBV7-9
CASSAGTSGTGELFF
>TRBV5-4
CASSWGRFQETQYF
>TRBV9
CASSVEGQFAYEQYF
>TRBV27
CASSFSPGGADTQYF
>TRBV18
CASSPEAVYEQYF
>TRBV5-1
CASSLVQGLLYEQYF
>TRBV7-2
CASSYRDNFSGELFF
>TRBV7-2
CASSEGLSYEQYF
>TRBV7-9
CASSRSGQGQETQYF
>TRBV18
CASSPGGYSSYEQYF
>TRBV10-3
CAISTGTSVPDTQYF
>TRBV5-6
CASTWGQLGTDTQYF
>TRBV5-1
CASSYGPGLKRSNYGYTF
>TRBV7-6
CASSLAGIKETQYF
>TRBV4-1
CASSQASVGMLNQPQHF
>TRBV18
CASSPSATDTQYF
>TRBV18
CASSPLRDSSYEQYF
>TRBV7-3
CASSVGPTSTEAFF
>TRBV29-1
CSVGSSGNTIYF
>TRBV7-2
CASSSRGGNTEAFF
>TRBV2
CASSGPRDSEAFF
>TRBV19
CASSMNGLASYEQYF
>TRBV27
CASSFLGTRGSETQYF
>TRBV7-9
CASSRKETQYF
>TRBV6-5
CASSYSPGWNLMYF